A single sample gave rise to the 12 T cell receptor beta chains below, sequenced in a study of blood T cell repertoires in COVID-19 (dated by TCRdb to 2018 to 2020). The library was produced with the immunoSEQ multiplex PCR assay. TCRdb's version of the immuneACCESS table is confined to in-frame rearrangements and falls short of the full clone set. An unresolved V gene accounts for under half of the shortfall where checked; the remainder is of unknown origin. Recorded for this sample are fewer than 75,000 clones; approximately 87% of them occurred a single time. Of the sample, roughly 4% falls within the top ten clones. The sequenced sample consisted of peripheral blood. Every receptor here comes from a man aged 45 to 65 with active COVID-19.

The chain couples TRBV20-1 to TRBJ2-1, with D possibly being TRBD1 (6 bases). CDR1 DFQATT and CDR2 SNEGSKA come from the germline V gene (reference sequence). Trimming stripped 3 bases from V and 3 bases from J, with 18 bases between. The CDR3 runs 16 residues. DNA of the CDR3: TGCAGTGCTAGTGGACTGAGGGGGATGAGCTACAATGAGCAGTTCTTC. It codes for CSASGLRGMSYNEQFF.

The J gene is TRBJ2-5, the V gene TRBV3-1 (or the pseudogene TRBV3-2); D may be TRBD1 (6 bases). Trimming removed 2 bases at V and 2 bases at J, with 12 bases between. Looked up from germline, CDR1 is LGHDT and CDR2 is YNNKEL (reference sequence). The CDR3 consists of 15 residues. The CDR3 region has the DNA TGTGCCAGCAGCCAATGGACAGACGTGCAAGAGACCCAGTACTTC. Its translation: CASSQWTDVQETQYF.

For the CDR3, the DNA is TGTGCCAGCAGCTTAGATCCTTTTCGGAGGACCGGGGAGCTGTTTTTT. It yields the protein CASSLDPFRRTGELFF. This rearrangement joins TRBV7-2 to TRBJ2-2, with TRBD2 as a possible D gene (5 bases). Germline loops: CDR1 SGHTA, CDR2 FQGNSA. This CDR3 contains 16 residues. V lost 1 base to trimming and J lost 5 bases, with 14 bases between them. Drawing the rest from reference TRBV7-2 and TRBJ2-2, the complete variable domain is GAGVSQSPSNKVTEKGKDVELRCDPISGHTALYWYRQSLGQGLEFLIYFQGNSAPDKSGLPSDRFSAERTGGSVSTLTIQRTQQEDSAVYLCASSLDPFRRTGELFFGEGSRLTVL.

V gene TRBV9 combines with J gene TRBJ2-2, with D unresolved. Trimming shortened V by 4 bases and J by 6 bases, and 10 bases separated the two germline ends. Germline V CDR1 and CDR2: SGDLS, YYNGEE. The CDR3 has 13 residues. CDR3 residues: CASSRGDSGELFF. The CDR3 DNA follows: TGTGCCAGCAGCCGTGGAGATTCCGGGGAGCTGTTTTTT.

The J gene is TRBJ1-5, the V gene TRBV6-2 or TRBV6-3; 8 positions agree with TRBD1. Germline assignment: CDR1 MNHEY and CDR2 SVGEGT. The CDR3 totals 16 residues. Trimming removed 2 bases from V and 6 bases from J; junction bases left unmatched: 9. CDR3 DNA: TGTGCCAGCAGTTACCTTCCGGGACAGGTCTCTCAGCCCCAGCATTTT. Translated: CASSYLPGQVSQPQHF.

This clone was seen a single time. J is TRBJ2-3 and V is TRBV27; 7 positions match TRBD2. Germline loops: CDR1 MNHEY, CDR2 SMNVEV (reference sequence). The CDR3 loop spans 16 amino acids. Trimming took 3 bases from V and 2 from J; bases not matched to a gene: 8. In nucleotides, the CDR3 is TGTGCCAGCAGTTTGGGTTTAGGGACTAACACAGATACGCAGTATTTT. Protein: CASSLGLGTNTDTQYF.

This clone was observed a few times. The genes are TRBV21-1 and TRBJ2-5; the table's D call TRBD2 went unverified against the DNA. TRBV21-1 is flagged as a pseudogene. The length of the CDR3 is 18 residues. The CDR3 DNA follows: TGTGCCAGCAGCAAAGGGGCTAGCGGGGGGGCGAACCAAGAGACCCAGTACTTC. Its translation: CASSKGASGGANQETQYF.

The chain employs TRBV18 and TRBJ2-7; possibly TRBD1 for D (6 bases). CDR1 is KGHSH, CDR2 LQKENI, per germline. This CDR3 region has 11 residues. With 6 bases removed from V and 11 bases from J, the gap between germline ends came to 14 bases. CDR3 loop: CASSRGEIEYF. Here the CDR3 DNA reads TGTGCCAGCTCCAGGGGAGAAATTGAGTACTTC.

This clone was detected only once. This chain uses TRBV3-1 (or the pseudogene TRBV3-2) with TRBJ2-7, with 9 bases lining up with TRBD2. With 0 bases clipped from V and 1 base from J, the junction kept 7 bases outside the gene matches. The germline V gene has CDR1 LGHDT and CDR2 YNNKEL (reference sequence). The CDR3 length is 17 residues. Here the CDR3 reads CASSQEFARGGSYEQYF. The DNA for the CDR3 is TGTGCCAGCAGCCAAGAGTTCGCGCGGGGGGGATCCTACGAGCAGTACTTC.

This clone was recorded a few times. V and J are TRBV16 and TRBJ1-5; tentatively, D is TRBD1 (5 bases). V lost 2 bases and J 0 bases, leaving 14 bases between the germline ends. The CDR3 length is 17 residues. CDR1 and CDR2 (germline): KGHSY, FQNENV. The chain's CDR3 is CASSQPRDAYSNQPQHF. CDR3 in DNA: TGTGCCAGCAGCCAACCGCGGGACGCGTATAGCAATCAGCCCCAGCATTTT. Drawing the rest from reference TRBV16 and TRBJ1-5, the complete variable domain is GEEVAQTPKHLVRGEGQKAKLYCAPIKGHSYVFWYQQVLKNEFKFLISFQNENVFDETGMPKERFSAKCLPNSPCSLEIQATKLEDSAVYFCASSQPRDAYSNQPQHFGDGTRLSIL.

The chain has TRBV24-1 and TRBJ2-1, with TRBD2 matching over 8 bases. Looked up from germline, CDR1 is KGHDR and CDR2 is SFDVKD. V gave up 4 bases and J gave up 1 base; unmatched junction bases: 8. This CDR3 is built from 17 residues. The CDR3 is CATSDPPGLGSYNEQFF. Written as DNA, the CDR3 is TGTGCCACCAGTGACCCCCCGGGACTAGGATCCTACAATGAGCAGTTCTTC.

This clone was seen a handful of times. V usage is TRBV19 and J usage is TRBJ1-5; D call uncertain. V was clipped by 1 base and J by 7 bases, with 14 bases between them. The CDR3 extends over 15 amino acids. Germline V CDR1 and CDR2: LNHDA, SQIVND (reference sequence). As DNA, the CDR3 is TGTGCCAGTAGTATAGCTGGGTCTTCCGGGCAGCCCCAGCATTTT. It codes for CASSIAGSSGQPQHF.